This is a list of T cell receptor beta chains from one sample in a study of control samples from healthy donors and cancer patients. Libraries were prepared by immunoSEQ multiplex PCR; TCRdb keeps only in-frame clonotypes and omits some of them. The sample consists of roughly 140,000 clones, approximately 91% of them appearing once. Sequenced input: blood. The receptor source for this set is a man in his thirties or forties in good health. The CDR3 runs from the conserved cysteine through the conserved F or W. A D gene is named only where the DNA matches it firmly. The size of a clone is reported for some rows only, either as once, few or many, or as a class for expanded clones.

D gene,J gene,CDR3 length,V gene,clone size,CDR3 protein,CDR3 DNA
.,TRBJ2-1,13,TRBV12-3/TRBV12-4,.,CASSFLGDNEQFF,TGTGCCAGCAGTTTTTTGGGGGACAATGAGCAGTTCTTC
.,TRBJ2-2,16,TRBV5-6,.,CASSWGPGSRTGELFF,TGTGCCAGCAGCTGGGGGCCAGGGTCCCGTACCGGGGAGCTGTTTTTT
.,TRBJ2-7,15,TRBV6-2/TRBV6-3,.,CASSYSQDSSYEQYF,TGTGCCAGCAGTTACTCCCAGGACAGCTCCTACGAGCAGTACTTC
.,TRBJ1-5,13,TRBV24-1,.,CATSPTGYQPQHF,TGTGCCACCAGTCCAACGGGCTACCAGCCCCAGCATTTT
TRBD1,TRBJ1-5,14,TRBV29-1,.,CSISRDSGNQPQHF,TGCAGCATAAGCCGGGACAGCGGCAATCAGCCCCAGCATTTT
.,TRBJ2-3,13,TRBV2,.,CASTGPDTDTQYF,TGTGCCAGCACCGGGCCCGACACAGATACGCAGTATTTT
.,TRBJ2-7,13,TRBV6-5,.,CAVGSGRTYEQYF,TGTGCCGTCGGGTCGGGGCGGACCTACGAGCAGTACTTC
.,TRBJ2-5,18,TRBV13,.,CASSLTGDAGYYQETQYF,TGTGCCAGCAGCCTAACGGGGGACGCGGGCTACTACCAAGAGACCCAGTACTTC
.,TRBJ1-1,14,TRBV9,.,CASSVVGGPTEAFF,TGTGCCAGCAGCGTAGTTGGGGGGCCCACTGAAGCTTTCTTT
.,TRBJ2-3,13,TRBV11-2,.,CASVGVSTDTQYF,TGTGCCAGCGTGGGGGTAAGCACAGATACGCAGTATTTT
.,TRBJ2-2,14,TRBV18,.,CASSPTAYTGELFF,TGTGCCAGCTCACCAACAGCTTACACCGGGGAGCTGTTTTTT
.,TRBJ1-1,14,TRBV4-1,once,CASSQVETDTEAFF,TGCGCCAGCAGCCAAGTTGAAACAGACACTGAAGCTTTCTTT
TRBD1,TRBJ1-4,16,TRBV24-1,once,CATSDPGTEKGEKLFF,TGTGCCACCAGTGACCCCGGGACAGAGAAAGGTGAAAAACTGTTTTTT
TRBD1,TRBJ1-2,13,TRBV5-5,.,CASSYTGDYGYTF,TGTGCCAGCAGCTATACAGGGGACTATGGCTACACCTTC
.,TRBJ1-1,16,TRBV25-1,.,CASSEFGRGGVTEAFF,TGTGCCAGCAGTGAATTCGGCAGGGGAGGCGTCACTGAAGCTTTCTTT
.,TRBJ1-5,13,TRBV28,.,CAIKGAGNQPQHF,TGTGCCATCAAGGGCGCAGGCAATCAGCCCCAGCATTTT
.,TRBJ1-6,13,TRBV19,.,CASSIAAASPLHF,TGTGCCAGTAGTATAGCGGCAGCTTCACCCCTCCACTTT
TRBD1,TRBJ2-7,15,TRBV13,.,CASSLIGGRGYEQYF,TGTGCCAGCAGCTTAATAGGGGGCCGGGGATACGAGCAGTACTTC
.,TRBJ1-4,13,TRBV28,.,CAIQLGPLEKLFF,TGTGCCATCCAGTTAGGGCCTTTAGAAAAACTGTTTTTT
.,TRBJ1-1,13,TRBV7-2,.,CASSLEGNTEAFF,TGTGCCAGCAGCTTAGAGGGGAACACTGAAGCTTTCTTT
.,TRBJ1-2,14,TRBV2,.,CASSEVRASYGYTF,TGTGCCAGCAGTGAAGTCAGGGCCTCCTATGGCTACACCTTC
.,TRBJ2-5,16,TRBV7-3,.,CASSLLRTAQGGTQYF,TGTGCCAGCAGCCTTCTACGGACAGCCCAGGGGGGGACCCAGTACTTC
TRBD1,TRBJ2-7,17,TRBV5-5,.,CASSWWVGDSTSYEQYF,TGTGCCAGCAGCTGGTGGGTAGGGGACAGCACCTCCTACGAGCAGTACTTC
.,TRBJ2-7,12,TRBV5-6,.,CASSSGLYEQYF,TGTGCCAGCAGCTCGGGACTCTACGAGCAGTACTTC
.,TRBJ2-3,15,TRBV7-3,.,CASSLRGLGTDTQYF,TGTGCCAGCAGCTTACGGGGACTGGGCACAGATACGCAGTATTTT
.,TRBJ1-5,16,TRBV27,.,CASSPYTGYSNQPQHF,TGTGCCAGCAGTCCTTACACAGGATATAGCAATCAGCCCCAGCATTTT
.,TRBJ1-2,16,TRBV7-9,.,CASSRLGREENYGYTF,TGTGCCAGCAGTCGCTTGGGTCGGGAGGAGAACTATGGCTACACCTTC
TRBD2,TRBJ2-5,19,TRBV4-3,.,CASNRPGTSGRLRQETQYF,TGCGCCAGCAACCGGCCGGGGACTAGCGGGAGACTGAGGCAAGAGACCCAGTACTTC
.,TRBJ2-7,14,TRBV9,.,CASSEGPRQSEQYF,TGTGCCAGCAGCGAGGGCCCAAGACAATCCGAGCAGTACTTC
TRBD2,TRBJ2-1,14,TRBV5-1,once,CASSPAGVYNEQFF,TGCGCCAGCAGCCCGGCGGGGGTTTACAATGAGCAGTTCTTC
.,TRBJ2-7,14,TRBV4-3,.,CASSQFTGSYEQYF,TGCGCCAGCAGCCAGTTTACAGGGTCCTACGAGCAGTACTTC
.,TRBJ1-3,11,TRBV20-1,.,CSASGWDTIYF,TGCAGTGCTTCAGGGTGGGACACCATATATTTT
.,TRBJ2-1,14,TRBV5-4,few,CASSLGGGSNEQFF,TGTGCCAGCAGTCTGGGAGGGGGGAGCAATGAGCAGTTCTTC
.,TRBJ1-5,13,TRBV20-1,.,CSASWVYDQPQHF,TGCAGTGCTAGTTGGGTTTACGATCAGCCCCAGCATTTT
TRBD1,TRBJ2-7,17,TRBV7-6,.,CASSLGLGTGSSYEQYF,TGTGCCAGCAGCTTAGGATTAGGGACAGGGAGCTCCTACGAGCAGTACTTC
.,TRBJ1-1,13,TRBV19,.,CASSIKEGTRAFF,TGTGCCAGTAGTATAAAAGAAGGGACAAGGGCTTTCTTT
.,TRBJ2-1,11,TRBV7-9,.,CASRKWGEQFF,TGTGCCAGCAGAAAATGGGGTGAGCAGTTCTTC
.,TRBJ1-1,13,TRBV24-1,.,CATSDLGFTEAFF,TGTGCCACCAGTGATTTGGGGTTCACTGAAGCTTTCTTT
.,TRBJ1-1,15,TRBV6-5,once,CASRGITGYDTEAFF,TGTGCCAGCAGGGGGATTACAGGGTATGACACTGAAGCTTTCTTT
.,TRBJ1-2,13,TRBV6-1,.,CASSEQGTWGYTF,TGTGCCAGCAGTGAACAGGGGACTTGGGGCTACACCTTC
.,TRBJ2-7,14,TRBV7-9,.,CASSLFGSSDEQYF,TGTGCCAGCAGCTTATTCGGGAGTTCCGACGAGCAGTACTTC
TRBD2,TRBJ2-2,13,TRBV25-1,.,CAAETSGPGELFF,TGTGCTGCTGAGACTAGCGGGCCCGGGGAGCTGTTTTTT
.,TRBJ2-2,15,TRBV4-3,.,CASSQDSTSTGELFF,TGCGCCAGCAGCCAAGACTCTACTAGTACCGGGGAGCTGTTTTTT
.,TRBJ1-2,14,TRBV3-1/TRBV3-2,.,CASSQDRGEGGYTF,TGTGCCAGCAGCCAAGATAGGGGGGAGGGTGGCTACACCTTC
TRBD1,TRBJ1-6,16,TRBV15,.,CATSTRTGADNSPLHF,TGTGCCACCAGCACCCGGACAGGGGCAGATAATTCACCCCTCCACTTT
TRBD2,TRBJ2-3,16,TRBV7-2,.,CASRRTSGASTDTQYF,TGTGCCAGCAGACGGACTAGCGGTGCTAGCACAGATACGCAGTATTTT
TRBD1,TRBJ2-5,16,TRBV29-1,.,CSVETGQGPTKETQYF,TGCAGCGTTGAAACGGGACAGGGGCCGACGAAAGAGACCCAGTACTTC
.,TRBJ2-7,14,TRBV11-2,.,CASSHRPLTYEQYF,TGTGCCAGCAGCCATCGGCCTTTAACCTACGAGCAGTACTTC
.,TRBJ1-5,11,TRBV6-5,.,CASGAGQPQHF,TGTGCCAGCGGGGCCGGGCAGCCCCAGCATTTT
.,TRBJ2-7,15,TRBV15,.,CATSRPNRAPYEQYF,TGTGCCACCAGCAGACCTAACAGGGCCCCCTACGAGCAGTACTTC
.,TRBJ2-1,16,TRBV19,.,CASSTQSRGGYNEQFF,TGTGCCAGTAGTACGCAAAGTCGGGGTGGGTACAATGAGCAGTTCTTC
TRBD2,TRBJ2-1,15,TRBV27,.,CASSVFGGSSGEQFF,TGTGCCAGCTCCGTTTTTGGCGGGAGTAGCGGTGAGCAGTTCTTC
.,TRBJ2-2,14,TRBV7-9,.,CASSLVSQTGELFF,TGTGCCAGCAGCTTAGTTTCACAAACCGGGGAGCTGTTTTTT
.,TRBJ2-3,15,TRBV4-3,.,CASSQSAGGTDTQYF,TGCGCCAGCAGCCAGAGCGCCGGAGGGACCGATACGCAGTATTTT
.,TRBJ2-2,17,TRBV18,.,CASSLAGQTLNTGELFF,TGTGCCAGCTCACTGGCGGGACAGACCCTAAACACCGGGGAGCTGTTTTTT
.,TRBJ1-5,16,TRBV10-3,.,CAISESGRGDEEAQHF,TGTGCCATCAGTGAGTCGGGTAGGGGGGATGAAGAAGCCCAGCATTTT
.,TRBJ2-7,14,TRBV27,.,CASSLWEDPYEQYF,TGTGCCAGCAGTTTATGGGAAGACCCCTACGAGCAGTACTTC